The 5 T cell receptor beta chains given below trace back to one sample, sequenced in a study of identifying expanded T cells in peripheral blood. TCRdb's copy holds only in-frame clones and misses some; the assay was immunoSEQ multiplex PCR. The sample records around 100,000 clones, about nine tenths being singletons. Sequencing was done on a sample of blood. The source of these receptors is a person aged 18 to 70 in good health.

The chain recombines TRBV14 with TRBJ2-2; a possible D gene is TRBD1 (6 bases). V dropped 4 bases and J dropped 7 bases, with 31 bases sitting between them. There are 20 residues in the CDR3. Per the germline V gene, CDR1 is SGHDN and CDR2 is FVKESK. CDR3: CASSPDPRTGIEPGYGELFF. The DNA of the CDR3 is TGTGCCAGCAGCCCCGACCCCCGCACAGGGATCGAACCCGGTTACGGGGAGCTGTTTTTT. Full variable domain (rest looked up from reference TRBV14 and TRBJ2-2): EAGVTQFPSHSVIEKGQTVTLRCDPISGHDNLYWYRRVMGKEIKFLLHFVKESKQDESGMPNNRFLAERTGGTYSTLKVQPAELEDSGVYFCASSPDPRTGIEPGYGELFFGEGSRLTVL.

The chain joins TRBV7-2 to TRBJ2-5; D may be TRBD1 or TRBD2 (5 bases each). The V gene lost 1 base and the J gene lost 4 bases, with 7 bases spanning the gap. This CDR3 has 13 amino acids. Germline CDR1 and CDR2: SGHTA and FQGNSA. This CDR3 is CASSLVGGETQYF. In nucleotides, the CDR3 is TGTGCCAGCAGCTTAGTTGGGGGAGAGACCCAGTACTTC.

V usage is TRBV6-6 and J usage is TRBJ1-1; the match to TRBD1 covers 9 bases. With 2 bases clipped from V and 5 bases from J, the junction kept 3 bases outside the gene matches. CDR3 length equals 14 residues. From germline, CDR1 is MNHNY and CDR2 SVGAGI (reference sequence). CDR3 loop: CASSYPGTGTEAFF. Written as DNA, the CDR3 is TGTGCCAGCAGTTACCCCGGGACAGGGACTGAAGCTTTCTTT.

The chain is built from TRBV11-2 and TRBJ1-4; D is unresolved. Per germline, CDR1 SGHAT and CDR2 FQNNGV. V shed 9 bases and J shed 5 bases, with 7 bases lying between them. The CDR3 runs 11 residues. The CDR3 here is CARTENEKLFF. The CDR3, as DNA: TGTGCCAGGACGGAAAATGAAAAACTGTTTTTT.

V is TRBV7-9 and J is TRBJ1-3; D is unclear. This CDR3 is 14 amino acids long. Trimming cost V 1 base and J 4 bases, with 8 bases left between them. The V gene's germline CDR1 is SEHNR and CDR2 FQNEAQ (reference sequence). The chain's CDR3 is CASSLGLLGNTIYF. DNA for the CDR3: TGTGCCAGCAGCTTAGGCCTTCTAGGAAACACCATATATTTT.